This is a list of T cell receptor beta chains from one sample in a study of T cell clonotyping in hematopoietic cell transplantation. Clones were sequenced by immunoSEQ multiplex PCR, and TCRdb holds only the in-frame ones, with some missing. The sample lists fewer than 20,000 clones, 71% occurring once. The specimen was peripheral blood mononuclear cells. The receptors originated from a woman aged 55-70 years in good health. Some clones in this sample may be carry-over from other donors' samples. Both conserved end residues are part of each CDR3. D genes are given only for firm matches. Clone sizes are given selectively: once, few, many, or a class where the clone is expanded.

j_gene	d_gene	abundance	v_gene	CDR3nt	CDR3aa
TRBJ2-2	-	-	TRBV28	TGTGCCAGCAGTCCTGAATTTAGGAGGGCCGGGACCGGGGAGCTGTTTTTT	CASSPEFRRAGTGELFF
TRBJ2-1	TRBD2	-	TRBV29-1	TGCAGCGTTGACCCCTCTGGGACTAGCCTAGAGCAGTTCTTC	CSVDPSGTSLEQFF
TRBJ1-6	TRBD1	-	TRBV6-5	TGTGCCAGCAGTGTAGGACAGGGGTATTCACCCCTCCACTTT	CASSVGQGYSPLHF
TRBJ1-1	-	-	TRBV6-5	TGTGCCAGCAGTTACGGTCGGTACACTGAAGCTTTCTTT	CASSYGRYTEAFF
TRBJ2-3	-	-	TRBV6-5	TGTGCCAGCGGGGCAAGCAGCGGCACAGATACGCAGTATTTT	CASGASSGTDTQYF
TRBJ2-1	-	-	TRBV30	TGTGCCTGGAATGAGCAGTTCTTC	CAWNEQFF
TRBJ2-1	TRBD2	-	TRBV7-7	TGTGCCAGCAGCTCCGGGACTAGCGGTTTAGAAGGGCAGTTCTTC	CASSSGTSGLEGQFF
TRBJ1-4	-	-	TRBV6-1	TGTGCCAGCAGCGAAGCCCGAGAAAAACTGTTTTTT	CASSEAREKLFF
TRBJ2-1	TRBD2	-	TRBV28	TGTGCCAGCAAACCAACCCCGGGGGGGTCGCTTTACAATGAGCAGTTCTTC	CASKPTPGGSLYNEQFF
TRBJ2-7	-	-	TRBV13	TGTGCCAGCAGCTCGAACGACCAATTGTACGAGCAGTACTTC	CASSSNDQLYEQYF
TRBJ1-1	TRBD1	-	TRBV4-2	TGTGCCAGCAGCCAAGGGGGGGGTAAACAGGGGACCCTAAGGAACACTGAAGCTTTCTTT	CASSQGGGKQGTLRNTEAFF
TRBJ1-1	-	once	TRBV30	TGTGCCTGGAGCCACAATAGGAACACTGAAGCTTTCTTT	CAWSHNRNTEAFF
TRBJ1-5	-	-	TRBV30	TGTGCCTGGAGTGACAGGGCTATGCAGCCCCAGCATTTT	CAWSDRAMQPQHF
TRBJ1-5	-	medium-sized	TRBV19	TGTGCCAGTAGAACATATCTGGGCAGCAATCAGCCCCAGCATTTT	CASRTYLGSNQPQHF
TRBJ1-2	-	-	TRBV5-1	TGCGCCAGCAGCTGGGAGGGAGATGGCTACACCTTC	CASSWEGDGYTF
TRBJ2-7	TRBD1	few	TRBV19	TGTGCCAGTAAGGGACAGGGTCTTGGGGAGCAGTACTTC	CASKGQGLGEQYF
TRBJ1-5	TRBD1	-	TRBV7-2	TGTGCCAGCAGCTGGGGAGGACAGGTCGGCAATCAGCCCCAGCATTTT	CASSWGGQVGNQPQHF
TRBJ1-2	TRBD1	few	TRBV28	TGTGCCAGCAGCCCGACAGGGGGGTATGGCTACACCTTC	CASSPTGGYGYTF
TRBJ2-7	-	-	TRBV7-2	TGTGCCAGCAGCTCCCCGGGGGGCCGAAGGGAGCAGTACTTC	CASSSPGGRREQYF
TRBJ2-3	-	-	TRBV7-8	TGTGCCAGCAGCCCCCTGGATACGCAGTATTTT	CASSPLDTQYF
TRBJ2-3	-	-	TRBV30	TGTGCCTGGATCCCGGACTCGGCCAAAACAGATACGCAGTATTTT	CAWIPDSAKTDTQYF
TRBJ1-1	TRBD1	-	TRBV6-5	TGTGCCAGCAGTTCCAGCACTCACAGGGGCTCAAGTGAAGCTTTCTTT	CASSSSTHRGSSEAFF
TRBJ1-2	TRBD1	medium-sized	TRBV4-1	TGCGCCAGCAGCCAAGACCTGGGGACAGGGGGCGCGGGTGGCTACACCTTC	CASSQDLGTGGAGGYTF
TRBJ2-3	-	-	TRBV28	TGTGCCAGCAGTCTCACAGATACGCAGTATTTT	CASSLTDTQYF
TRBJ1-5	TRBD1	-	TRBV2	TGTGCCAGCAGAGGACAGGGGGCGACTCAGCCCCAGCATTTT	CASRGQGATQPQHF
TRBJ1-2	-	once	TRBV30	TGTGCCTGGAGTGTAGGGTCAGACGGAAACTATGGCTACACCTTC	CAWSVGSDGNYGYTF
TRBJ2-1	TRBD1	-	TRBV29-1	TGCAGCGTTGATGGGACAGGGGTCTACAATGAGCAGTTCTTC	CSVDGTGVYNEQFF
TRBJ1-3	-	-	TRBV7-9	TGTGCCAGCAGCTATGCGGACAAGAATTCTGGAAACACCATATATTTT	CASSYADKNSGNTIYF
TRBJ2-3	TRBD1	-	TRBV19	TGTGCCAGTAGTACCAGGGGGCGCGGTACAGATACGCAGTATTTT	CASSTRGRGTDTQYF
TRBJ1-1	-	-	TRBV6-5	TGTGCCAGCCTTAATCCCAAGGACACTGAAGCTTTCTTT	CASLNPKDTEAFF